The source of this T cell receptor (beta chain) is a study of CD8 T cells in ankylosing spondylitis. TCRdb redid the calling of the 5' RACE reads with MiXCR, one entry per CDR3 protein. The sample yields roughly 190,000 distinct CDR3 sequences, about 13% seen once. The study, taken as a whole, reports: The authors reported significant enrichment of disease-linked clones in matched ankylosing spondylitis synovial fluid. Roughly 8 highly homologous variants made up a TCR beta motif, and this motif appeared characteristic of ankylosing spondylitis blood.

This clonotype was counted only a few times. The antigen is undetermined. Germline V gene data show CDR1 as SEHNR and CDR2 as FQNEAQ (reference sequence). CDR3 length: 17 residues. V lost 1 base to trimming and J lost 3 bases; unmatched junction nucleotides: 11. The sequencing input was blood, either unsorted or a sorted T cell fraction (not recorded which). This clonotype was sampled from a male donor with ankylosing spondylitis or in good health (not recorded which). The J gene is TRBJ2-7, the V gene TRBV7-9, with TRBD1 matching over 8 bases. CDR3 nucleotide sequence: TGTGCCAGCAGCTTAGATTCGACAGGGGCTGACTTCTACGAGCAGTACTTC. Its translation is CASSLDSTGADFYEQYF.